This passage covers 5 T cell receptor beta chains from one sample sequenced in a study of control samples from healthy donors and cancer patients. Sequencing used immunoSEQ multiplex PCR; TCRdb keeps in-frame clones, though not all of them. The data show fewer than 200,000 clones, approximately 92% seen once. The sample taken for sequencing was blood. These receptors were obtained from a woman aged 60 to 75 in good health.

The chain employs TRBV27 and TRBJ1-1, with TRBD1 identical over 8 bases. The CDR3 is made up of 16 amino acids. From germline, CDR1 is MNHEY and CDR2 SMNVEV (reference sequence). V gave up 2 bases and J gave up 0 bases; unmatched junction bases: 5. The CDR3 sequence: CASSLRGQVMNTEAFF. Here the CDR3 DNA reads TGTGCCAGCAGTTTAAGGGGACAGGTGATGAACACTGAAGCTTTCTTT.

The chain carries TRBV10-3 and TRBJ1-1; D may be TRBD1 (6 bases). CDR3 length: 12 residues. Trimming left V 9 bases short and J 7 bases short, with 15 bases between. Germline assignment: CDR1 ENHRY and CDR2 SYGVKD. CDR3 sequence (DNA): TGTGCCATAGGGGAAGACAGGAGTGAAGCTTTCTTT. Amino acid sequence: CAIGEDRSEAFF.

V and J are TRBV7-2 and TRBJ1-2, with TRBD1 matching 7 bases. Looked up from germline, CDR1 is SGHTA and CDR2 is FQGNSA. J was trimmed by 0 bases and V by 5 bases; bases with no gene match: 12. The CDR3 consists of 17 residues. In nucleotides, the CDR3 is TGTGCCAGCAGCCTAAGTGTCCGGGACAGCCCTAACTATGGCTACACCTTC. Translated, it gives CASSLSVRDSPNYGYTF.

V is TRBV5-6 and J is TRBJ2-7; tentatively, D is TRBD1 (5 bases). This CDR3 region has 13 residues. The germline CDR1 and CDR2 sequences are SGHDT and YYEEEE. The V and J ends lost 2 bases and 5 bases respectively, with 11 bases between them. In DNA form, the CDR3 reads TGTGCCAGCAGCTTCCAGGGATCGGACGAGCAGTACTTC. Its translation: CASSFQGSDEQYF. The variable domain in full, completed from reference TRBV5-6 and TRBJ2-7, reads DAGVTQSPTHLIKTRGQQVTLRCSPKSGHDTVSWYQQALGQGPQFIFQYYEEEERQRGNFPDRFSGHQFPNYSSELNVNALLLGDSALYLCASSFQGSDEQYFGPGTRLTVT.

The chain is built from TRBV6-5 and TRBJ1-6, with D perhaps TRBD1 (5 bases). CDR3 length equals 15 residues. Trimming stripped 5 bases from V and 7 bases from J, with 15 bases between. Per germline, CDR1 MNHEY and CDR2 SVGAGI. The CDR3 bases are TGTGCCAGCAGTAAGCCGCAGACAGTCAATTCACCCCTCCACTTT. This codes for CASSKPQTVNSPLHF.